Listed below are T cell receptor beta chains from one sample, sequenced in a study of cytomegalovirus exposure and HLA in healthy donors. Generated by immunoSEQ multiplex PCR, the TCRdb table keeps only in-frame clones and is missing some. The data hold some 110,000 clones, with about 80% observed a single time. The sequenced sample was PBMCs. The source of these receptors is a man aged 30 to 45 in good health and CMV-seronegative. The CDR3 runs from the conserved cysteine through the conserved F or W. The D gene is left open where the match is weak. Expanded clones get a size class; other rows say once, few or many, or leave the size out.

TRBJ2-5 | - | TRBV6-5 | - | TGTGCCACCTCAGGGGTTAACGGCCAAGAGACCCAGTACTTC | CATSGVNGQETQYF
TRBJ2-7 | - | TRBV6-5 | - | TGTGCCAGCAGGGCGAGGACTCTTGGCTCCTACGAGCAGTACTTC | CASRARTLGSYEQYF
TRBJ1-1 | - | TRBV14 | - | TGTGCCAGCAGCCGCTCTATGAACACTGAAGCTTTCTTT | CASSRSMNTEAFF
TRBJ2-2 | - | TRBV29-1 | TRBD1 | TGCAGCGTTGGGGCAGGGGGCTACACCGGGGAGCTGTTTTTT | CSVGAGGYTGELFF
TRBJ1-2 | once | TRBV29-1 | - | TGCAGCGTTGAAGTCAGGGTTAACTATGGCTACACCTTC | CSVEVRVNYGYTF
TRBJ2-7 | - | TRBV28 | - | TGTGCCAGCAGTTTAACTAGCTACGAGCAGTACTTC | CASSLTSYEQYF
TRBJ1-1 | - | TRBV5-1 | - | TGCGCCAGCAGCTTGAGGGGTGGGGAGAACACTGAAGCTTTCTTT | CASSLRGGENTEAFF
TRBJ1-2 | - | TRBV9 | - | TGTGCCAGCAGCGTCCGGGCGGGAGGCTACACCTTC | CASSVRAGGYTF
TRBJ2-1 | - | TRBV6-1 | TRBD2 | TGTGCCAGCAGTGAATTGAGCCCCTTGGCGGGAGGTGAGCAGTTCTTC | CASSELSPLAGGEQFF
TRBJ1-1 | few | TRBV18 | TRBD1 | TGTGCCAGCTCACAAATGGACAGGGCTGAAGCTTTCTTT | CASSQMDRAEAFF
TRBJ1-4 | many | TRBV29-1 | TRBD1 | TGCAGCGTTGAAGGGAGGGGGCAGGGATATGAAAAACTGTTTTTT | CSVEGRGQGYEKLFF
TRBJ1-5 | - | TRBV4-1 | TRBD1 | TGCGCCAGCAGCCAAGCTGACAGGGATCAGCCCCAGCATTTT | CASSQADRDQPQHF
TRBJ1-2 | - | TRBV4-3 | - | TGCGCCAGCAGCCAAGTCTATGGGTGGCGGGATAGTGGCTACACCTTC | CASSQVYGWRDSGYTF
TRBJ2-2 | - | TRBV5-1 | TRBD1 | TGCGCCAGCAGCTTGGAGGGACAGCTATTCACCGGGGAGCTGTTTTTT | CASSLEGQLFTGELFF
TRBJ2-5 | many | TRBV11-2 | TRBD2 | TGTGCCAGCAGCTTGCTAGCGGGGCAAGAGACCCAGTACTTC | CASSLLAGQETQYF
TRBJ2-3 | - | TRBV9 | TRBD1 | TGTGCCAGCAGCCCTCGGGACAGACATGGCACAGATACGCAGTATTTT | CASSPRDRHGTDTQYF
TRBJ1-5 | - | TRBV23-1 | - | TGCGCCAGAACCAGCGTTGAGGGGGTTAGCAATCAGCCCCAGCATTTT | CARTSVEGVSNQPQHF
TRBJ2-7 | - | TRBV2 | - | TGTGCCAGCAGTGAACGGGGGACCTACGAGCAGTACTTC | CASSERGTYEQYF
TRBJ1-5 | - | TRBV5-3 | TRBD1 | TGTGCCAGAAGCGTGACAGGGAAGGGCAATCAGCCCCAGCATTTT | CARSVTGKGNQPQHF
TRBJ1-1 | - | TRBV5-5 | - | TGTGCCAGCAGCTTGGGGCTGCCTGACACTGAAGCTTTCTTT | CASSLGLPDTEAFF
TRBJ1-1 | - | TRBV13 | TRBD1 | TGTGCCAGCAGCCCGGGACAGCACACTGAAGCTTTCTTT | CASSPGQHTEAFF
TRBJ1-1 | - | TRBV30 | TRBD1 | TGTGCCTGGAGTCCCCGTCCGGGACAGGGGGCGTACACTGAAGCTTTCTTT | CAWSPRPGQGAYTEAFF
TRBJ2-1 | - | TRBV11-2 | TRBD2 | TGTGCCAGCAGCGATGGGCGGACTAGCGGGGGCGGCTCTGAGCAGTTCTTC | CASSDGRTSGGGSEQFF
TRBJ1-1 | - | TRBV6-5 | TRBD1 | TGTGTTGCCGTCGAGGGACAGGGGGCGACTGAAGCTTTCTTT | CVAVEGQGATEAFF
TRBJ1-4 | - | TRBV18 | - | TGTGCCAGCCTACCACCGGGAGGGACTAATGAAAAACTGTTTTTT | CASLPPGGTNEKLFF
TRBJ2-3 | - | TRBV23-1 | - | TGCGCCAGCACCGCACTGCGGGACACAGATACGCAGTATTTT | CASTALRDTDTQYF
TRBJ1-3 | once | TRBV6-5 | - | TGTGCCAGCAGTTCCCCCGGGAACACCATATATTTT | CASSSPGNTIYF
TRBJ1-4 | - | TRBV15 | TRBD1 | TGTGCCACCAGCAGAGACAGGCAGGGGGATGCAACTAATGAAAAACTGTTTTTT | CATSRDRQGDATNEKLFF
TRBJ2-7 | - | TRBV28 | TRBD1 | TGTGCCAGCAGTTTCCTCACCGGACAGGGCCTCAACGAGCAGTACTTC | CASSFLTGQGLNEQYF
TRBJ1-4 | - | TRBV5-1 | - | TGCGCCAGCAGCTTGGGGGGGCTAGGTGAAAAACTGTTTTTT | CASSLGGLGEKLFF
TRBJ2-5 | - | TRBV19 | TRBD2 | TGTGCCAGTAGTGTTCTTAGCGGGGGGGCGGGGGAGACCCAGTACTTC | CASSVLSGGAGETQYF
TRBJ1-6 | - | TRBV9 | TRBD1 | TGTGCCAGCAGCCCCCGACAGGGCGTAAATTCACCCCTCCACTTT | CASSPRQGVNSPLHF